Each of the 6 T cell receptor beta chains below was sequenced from the same sample in a study of technical replicates of blood from a handful of donors. Clones were read by immunoSEQ multiplex PCR, and TCRdb kept only the in-frame ones, dropping some. The sample lists approximately 73,000 clones, 92% occurring once. Sequenced: T cells isolated from PBMCs. The receptors here all came from a human donor in good health.

The rearrangement links TRBV25-1 to TRBJ1-1, with a tentative D call TRBD1 (5 bases). Deletions cut 2 bases from V and 4 bases from J, with 8 bases between. The CDR3 extends over 13 amino acids. Germline V gene sequence: CDR1 MGHDK, CDR2 SYGVNS. CDR3 amino acids: CASSEDSSTEAFF. The CDR3 nucleotides read TGTGCCAGCAGTGAAGACAGTAGCACTGAAGCTTTCTTT.

The CDR3 region is CASKSLSYGETQYF. CDR3 in DNA: TGTGCCAGTAAGTCGTTGTCCTACGGAGAGACCCAGTACTTC. The chain carries TRBV19 and TRBJ2-5; no definite D call. There are 14 residues in the CDR3. V dropped 7 bases and J dropped 4 bases, with 16 bases sitting between them. The germline V gene has CDR1 LNHDA and CDR2 SQIVND (reference sequence).

The J gene is TRBJ2-2, the V gene TRBV19; 10 bases are shared with TRBD2. V lost 3 bases and J lost 3; bases outside the gene matches: 4. Germline CDR1 and CDR2: LNHDA and SQIVND (reference sequence). The CDR3 is 16 residues long. CDR3 amino acids: CASSIPTSGDTGELFF. CDR3 sequence (DNA): TGTGCCAGTAGTATCCCCACTAGCGGGGACACCGGGGAGCTGTTTTTT.

V is TRBV11-3 and J is TRBJ2-2; D possibly corresponds to TRBD1 (6 bases). Trimming took 5 bases from V and 5 from J, leaving 15 bases between them. CDR3 length: 15 amino acids. CDR1 and CDR2 from the germline V gene are SGHNT and YENEEA. CDR3 protein: CASSLQGQGTGELFF. CDR3 nucleotides: TGTGCCAGCAGCCTTCAGGGGCAGGGGACCGGGGAGCTGTTTTTT.

The chain combines TRBV4-2 with TRBJ1-1; TRBD1 is a possible D gene (5 bases). CDR1 and CDR2 (germline): LGHNA, YNFKEQ. The V end lost 1 base, the J end lost 4 bases, and 13 bases lay between the germline ends. The CDR3 extends over 15 amino acids. CDR3 residues: CASSQGLGEGTEAFF. CDR3 nucleotides: TGTGCCAGCAGCCAAGGGTTAGGGGAGGGCACTGAAGCTTTCTTT.

The rearrangement joins TRBV7-2 to TRBJ2-3, with D perhaps TRBD1 (5 bases). V was clipped by 3 bases and J by 0 bases, with 10 bases between them. Germline V gene sequence: CDR1 SGHTA, CDR2 FQGNSA. This CDR3 is 15 amino acids long. The CDR3 here is CASSFDSFSTDTQYF. DNA for the CDR3: TGTGCCAGCAGCTTCGACAGCTTCAGCACAGATACGCAGTATTTT. The full variable domain, completed using reference TRBV7-2 and TRBJ2-3, is GAGVSQSPSNKVTEKGKDVELRCDPISGHTALYWYRQSLGQGLEFLIYFQGNSAPDKSGLPSDRFSAERTGGSVSTLTIQRTQQEDSAVYLCASSFDSFSTDTQYFGPGTRLTVL.